This paragraph covers one T cell receptor beta chain sequence. One entry per CDR3 protein results from TCRdb running MiXCR on the RACE reads. The sample shows roughly 69,000 distinct CDR3 sequences, about 9.4% of them seen only once. This specimen comes from a study of human T cells and chemical hapten exposure. CDR3 length: 14 residues. Germline trimming cut 7 bases from V and 3 bases from J; bases unmatched to any gene: 5. CDR1 and CDR2 from the germline V gene are SQVTM and ANQGSEA. Time point reported: patch test 2, 6 weeks after DPC sensitization. Described treatment: therapeutic diphenylcyclopropenone sensitization with weekly scalp DPC.

This TCR was sampled from a woman between 45 and 65 years old with alopecia areata. Some clones in this sample may be carry-over from other donors' samples. The chain joins TRBV29-1 to TRBJ2-3, with 12 nucleotides matching TRBD2. The input for sequencing was whole blood, taken in connection with sensitization to the hapten diphenylcyclopropenone (DPC). The DNA for the CDR3 is TGCAGCGCCATGACTAGCGGGGGTACAGATACGCAGTATTTT. It is translated as CSAMTSGGTDTQYF.